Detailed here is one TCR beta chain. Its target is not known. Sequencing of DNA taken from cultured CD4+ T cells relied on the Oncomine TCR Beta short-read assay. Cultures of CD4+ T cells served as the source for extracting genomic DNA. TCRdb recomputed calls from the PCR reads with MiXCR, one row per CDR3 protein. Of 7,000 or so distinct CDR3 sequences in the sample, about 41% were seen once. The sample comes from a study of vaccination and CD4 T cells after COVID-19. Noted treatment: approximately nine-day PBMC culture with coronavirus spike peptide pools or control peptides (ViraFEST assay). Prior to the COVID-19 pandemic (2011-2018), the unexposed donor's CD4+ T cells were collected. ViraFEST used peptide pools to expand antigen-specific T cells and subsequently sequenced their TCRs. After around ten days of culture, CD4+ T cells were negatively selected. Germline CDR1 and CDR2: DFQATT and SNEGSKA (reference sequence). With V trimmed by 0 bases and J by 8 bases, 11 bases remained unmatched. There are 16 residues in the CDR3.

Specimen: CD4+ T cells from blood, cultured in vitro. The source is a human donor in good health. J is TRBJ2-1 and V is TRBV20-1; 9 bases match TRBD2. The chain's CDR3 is CSARDLWRGGLDEQFF. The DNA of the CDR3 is TGCAGTGCTAGAGATCTGTGGCGGGGGGGCTTGGATGAGCAGTTCTTC.